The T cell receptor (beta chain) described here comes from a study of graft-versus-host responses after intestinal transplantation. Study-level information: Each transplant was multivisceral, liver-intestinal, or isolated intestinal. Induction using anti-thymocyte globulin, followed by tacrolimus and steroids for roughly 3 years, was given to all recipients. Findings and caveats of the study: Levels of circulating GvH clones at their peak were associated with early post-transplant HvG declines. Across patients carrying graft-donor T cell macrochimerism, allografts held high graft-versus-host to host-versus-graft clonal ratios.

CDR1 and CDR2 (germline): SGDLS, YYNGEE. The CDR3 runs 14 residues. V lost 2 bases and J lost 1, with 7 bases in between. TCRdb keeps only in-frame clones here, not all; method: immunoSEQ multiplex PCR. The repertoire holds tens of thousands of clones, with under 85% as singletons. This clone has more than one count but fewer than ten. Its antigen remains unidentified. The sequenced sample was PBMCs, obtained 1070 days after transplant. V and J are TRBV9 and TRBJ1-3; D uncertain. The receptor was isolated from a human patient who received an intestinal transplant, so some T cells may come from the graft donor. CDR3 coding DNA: TGTGCCAGCAGCGTCCGTGCGTCTGGAAACACCATATATTTT. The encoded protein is CASSVRASGNTIYF.